This TCR beta chain stems from a study of shared clonotypes between healthy human individuals. In its sample, this clone was seen a few times. Additional DNA sequences in this sample encode the identical CDR3. Here immunoSEQ multiplex PCR was the method, and the copy in TCRdb shows in-frame clones only, minus some. The sample lists 950,000 to 1,100,000 clones, under 80% occurring once. Germline-derived CDR1 and CDR2 are MNHEY and SVGAGI. The CDR3 is made up of 11 amino acids. Between the trimmed V and J ends, which lost 2 bases and 5 bases, there was a span of 3 bases. The source of this sequence is a man younger than 30 in good health. The specimen sequenced was memory CD4+ T cells sorted from blood. Subset here: CD45RA-negative fraction. The rearrangement links TRBV6-5 to TRBJ2-5; D call uncertain. CDR3 sequence reads: CASSYGETQYF. For the CDR3, the DNA is TGTGCCAGCAGTTACGGTGAGACCCAGTACTTC.